The T cell receptor beta chain under discussion was sequenced for a study of cytomegalovirus exposure and HLA in healthy donors. Findings and caveats of the study: Whilst most TCR sequences proved rare, a subset of public TCRs occurred across many donors.

This clone came up a few times. Antigen specificity is unknown. The primer mix had 60 Vbeta and 13 Jbeta primers. Produced via immunoSEQ multiplex PCR; TCRdb's table is partial and in-frame only. This repertoire shows approximately 140,000 clones, 73% found once; its top ten account for over 1%. Sequencing used PBMCs. The source is a woman in her thirties or forties in good health and CMV-seronegative.

The CDR3 coding sequence is TGTGCCAGCAGTGAGGGCAGGGGCCGGGATTTGGCCCTCCACTTT. It codes for CASSEGRGRDLALHF. The chain carries TRBV2 and TRBJ1-6; possible D gene TRBD1, 6 bases. Germline assignment: CDR1 SNHLY and CDR2 FYNNEI. V lost 3 bases and J 14 bases, leaving 20 bases between the germline ends. The CDR3 runs 15 residues.